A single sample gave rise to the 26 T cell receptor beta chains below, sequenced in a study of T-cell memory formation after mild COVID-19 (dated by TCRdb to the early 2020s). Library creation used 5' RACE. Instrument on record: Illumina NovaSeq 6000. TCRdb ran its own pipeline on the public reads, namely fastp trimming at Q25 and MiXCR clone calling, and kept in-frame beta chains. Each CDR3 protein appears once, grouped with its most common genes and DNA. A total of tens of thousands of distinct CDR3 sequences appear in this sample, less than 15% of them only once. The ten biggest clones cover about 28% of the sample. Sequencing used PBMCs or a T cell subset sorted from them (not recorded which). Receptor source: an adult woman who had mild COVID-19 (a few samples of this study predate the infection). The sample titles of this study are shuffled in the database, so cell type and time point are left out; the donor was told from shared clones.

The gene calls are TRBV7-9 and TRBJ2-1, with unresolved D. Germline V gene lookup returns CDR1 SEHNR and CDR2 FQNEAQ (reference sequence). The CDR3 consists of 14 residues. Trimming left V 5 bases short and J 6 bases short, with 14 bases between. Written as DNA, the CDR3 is TGTGCCAGCAGCCTGATCGGACCGATCAATGAGCAGTTCTTC. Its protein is CASSLIGPINEQFF.

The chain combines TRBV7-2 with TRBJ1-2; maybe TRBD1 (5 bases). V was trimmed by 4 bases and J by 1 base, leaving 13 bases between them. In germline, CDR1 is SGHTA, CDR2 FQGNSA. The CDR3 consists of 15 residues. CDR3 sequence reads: CASSSLGGLNYGYTF. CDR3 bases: TGTGCCAGCAGCTCCTTGGGGGGACTTAACTATGGCTACACCTTC.

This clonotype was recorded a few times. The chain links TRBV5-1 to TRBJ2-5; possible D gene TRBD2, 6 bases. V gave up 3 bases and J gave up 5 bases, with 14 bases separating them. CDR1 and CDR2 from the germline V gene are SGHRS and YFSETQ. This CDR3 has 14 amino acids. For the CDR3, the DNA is TGCGCCAGCAGCTGGTGGACGGAGGGGGAGACCCAGTACTTC. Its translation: CASSWWTEGETQYF.

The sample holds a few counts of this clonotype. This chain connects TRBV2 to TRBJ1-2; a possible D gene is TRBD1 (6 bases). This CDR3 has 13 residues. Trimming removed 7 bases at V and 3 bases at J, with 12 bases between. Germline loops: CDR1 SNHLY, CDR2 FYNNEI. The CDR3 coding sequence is TGTGCCAGCACGGAGGACAGCGACTATGGCTACACCTTC. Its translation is CASTEDSDYGYTF.

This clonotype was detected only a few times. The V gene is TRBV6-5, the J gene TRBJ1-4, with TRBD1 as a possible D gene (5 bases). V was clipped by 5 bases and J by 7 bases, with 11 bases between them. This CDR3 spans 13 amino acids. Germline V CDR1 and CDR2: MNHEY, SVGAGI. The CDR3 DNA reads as TGTGCCAGCAGTCCCCGGGGCTTTGAAAAACTGTTTTTT. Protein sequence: CASSPRGFEKLFF.

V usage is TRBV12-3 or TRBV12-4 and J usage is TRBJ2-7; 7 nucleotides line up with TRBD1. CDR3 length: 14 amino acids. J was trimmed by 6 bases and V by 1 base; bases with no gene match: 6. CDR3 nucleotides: TGTGCCAGCAGTTTAGAGGGACAGTTTGCCGAGCAGTACTTC. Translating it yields CASSLEGQFAEQYF.

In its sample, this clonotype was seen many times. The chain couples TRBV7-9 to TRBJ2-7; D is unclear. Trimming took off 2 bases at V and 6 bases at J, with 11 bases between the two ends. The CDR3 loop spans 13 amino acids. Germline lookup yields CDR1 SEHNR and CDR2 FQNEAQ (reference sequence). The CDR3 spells CASSLSQRPEQYF. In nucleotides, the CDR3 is TGTGCCAGCAGCTTATCCCAGCGCCCCGAGCAGTACTTC.

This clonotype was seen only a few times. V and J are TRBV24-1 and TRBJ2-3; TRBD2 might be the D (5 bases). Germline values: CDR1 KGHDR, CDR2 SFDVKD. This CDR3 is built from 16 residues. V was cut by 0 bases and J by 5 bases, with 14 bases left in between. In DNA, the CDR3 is TGTGCCACCAGTGATTTGGGACTGACTGGCGTAGATACGCAGTATTTT. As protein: CATSDLGLTGVDTQYF.

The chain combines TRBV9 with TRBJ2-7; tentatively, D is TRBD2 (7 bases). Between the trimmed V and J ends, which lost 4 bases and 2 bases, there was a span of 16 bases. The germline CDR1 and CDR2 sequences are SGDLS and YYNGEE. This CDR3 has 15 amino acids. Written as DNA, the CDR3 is TGTGCCAGCAGCCCGGGGGCTAGCGGTACCTACGAGCAGTACTTC. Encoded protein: CASSPGASGTYEQYF.

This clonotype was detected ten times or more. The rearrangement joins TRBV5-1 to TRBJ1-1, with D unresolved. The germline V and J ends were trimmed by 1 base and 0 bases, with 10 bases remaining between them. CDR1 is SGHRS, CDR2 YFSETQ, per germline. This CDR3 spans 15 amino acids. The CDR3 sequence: CASSLKGFMNTEAFF. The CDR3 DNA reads TGCGCCAGCAGCTTGAAAGGGTTCATGAACACTGAAGCTTTCTTT.

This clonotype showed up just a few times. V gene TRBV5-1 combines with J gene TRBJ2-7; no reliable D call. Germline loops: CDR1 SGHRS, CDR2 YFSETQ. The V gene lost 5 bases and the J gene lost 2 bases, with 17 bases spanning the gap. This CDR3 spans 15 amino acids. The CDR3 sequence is CASRDDDRVPYEQYF. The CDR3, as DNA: TGCGCCAGCAGAGACGACGACCGTGTTCCCTACGAGCAGTACTTC. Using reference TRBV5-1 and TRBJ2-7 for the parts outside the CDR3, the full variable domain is KAGVTQTPRYLIKTRGQQVTLSCSPISGHRSVSWYQQTPGQGLQFLFEYFSETQRNKGNFPGRFSGRQFSNSRSEMNVSTLELGDSALYLCASRDDDRVPYEQYFGPGTRLTVT.

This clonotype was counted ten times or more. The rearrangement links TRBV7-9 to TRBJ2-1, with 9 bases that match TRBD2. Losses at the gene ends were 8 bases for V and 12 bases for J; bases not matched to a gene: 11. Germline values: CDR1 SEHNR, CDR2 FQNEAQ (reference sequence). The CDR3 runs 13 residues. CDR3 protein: CASGGGASPGQFF. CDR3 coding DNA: TGTGCCAGCGGCGGGGGGGCCTCACCGGGGCAGTTCTTC.

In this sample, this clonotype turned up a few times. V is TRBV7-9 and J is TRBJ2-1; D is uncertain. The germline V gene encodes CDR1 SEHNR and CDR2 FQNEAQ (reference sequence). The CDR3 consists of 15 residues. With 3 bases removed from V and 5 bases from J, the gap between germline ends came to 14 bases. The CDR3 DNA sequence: TGTGCCAGCAGCTTTAGGACGGAGACCGACAATGAGCAGTTCTTC. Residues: CASSFRTETDNEQFF. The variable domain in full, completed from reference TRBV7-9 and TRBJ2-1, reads DTGVSQNPRHKITKRGQNVTFRCDPISEHNRLYWYRQTLGQGPEFLTYFQNEAQLEKSRLLSDRFSAERPKGSFSTLEIQRTEQGDSAMYLCASSFRTETDNEQFFGPGTRLTVL.

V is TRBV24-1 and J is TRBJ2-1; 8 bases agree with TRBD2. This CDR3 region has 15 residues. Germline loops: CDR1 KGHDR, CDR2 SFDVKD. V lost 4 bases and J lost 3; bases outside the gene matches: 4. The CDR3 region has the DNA TGTGCCACCAGTGACTCCAGCGGGAGCTACAATGAGCAGTTCTTC. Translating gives CATSDSSGSYNEQFF.

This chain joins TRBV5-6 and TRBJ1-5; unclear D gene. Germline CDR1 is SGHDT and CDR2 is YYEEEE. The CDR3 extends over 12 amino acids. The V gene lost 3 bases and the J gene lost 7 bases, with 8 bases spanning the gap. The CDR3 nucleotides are TGTGCCAGCAGCTCCGGGTGGCAGCCCCAGCATTTT. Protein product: CASSSGWQPQHF.

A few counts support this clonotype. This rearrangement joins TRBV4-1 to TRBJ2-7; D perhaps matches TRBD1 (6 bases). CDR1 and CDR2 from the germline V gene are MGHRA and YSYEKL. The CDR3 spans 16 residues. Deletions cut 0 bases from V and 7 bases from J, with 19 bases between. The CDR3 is CASSQEETSGQPEQYF. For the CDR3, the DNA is TGCGCCAGCAGCCAAGAGGAAACCTCCGGACAGCCGGAGCAGTACTTC.

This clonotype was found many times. The CDR3 loop reads CASSPTGFEQFF. In nucleotides, the CDR3 is TGTGCCAGCAGCCCCACCGGGTTTGAGCAGTTCTTC. This sequence joins TRBV7-8 and TRBJ2-1; D gene uncertain. Trimming shortened V by 5 bases and J by 9 bases, and 11 bases separated the two germline ends. Germline CDR1 reads SGHVS; CDR2 reads FQNEAQ. The CDR3 runs to 12 residues.

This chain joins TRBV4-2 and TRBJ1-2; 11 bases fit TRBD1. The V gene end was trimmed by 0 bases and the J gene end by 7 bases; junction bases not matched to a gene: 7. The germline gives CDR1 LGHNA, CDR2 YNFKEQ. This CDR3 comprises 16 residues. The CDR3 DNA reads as TGTGCCAGCAGCCAAGAGGAAGGACAGGGGGCTAGTGGCTACACCTTC. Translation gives CASSQEEGQGASGYTF.

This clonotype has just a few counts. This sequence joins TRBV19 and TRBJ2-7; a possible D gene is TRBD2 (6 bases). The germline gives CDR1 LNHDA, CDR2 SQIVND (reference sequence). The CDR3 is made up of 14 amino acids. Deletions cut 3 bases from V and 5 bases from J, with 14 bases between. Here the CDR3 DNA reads TGTGCCAGTAGTATCGGCGGGGAAGTCGACGAGCAGTACTTC. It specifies CASSIGGEVDEQYF.

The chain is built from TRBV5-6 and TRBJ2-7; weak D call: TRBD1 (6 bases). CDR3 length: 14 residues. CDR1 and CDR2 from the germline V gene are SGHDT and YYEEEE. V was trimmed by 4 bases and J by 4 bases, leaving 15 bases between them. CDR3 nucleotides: TGTGCCAGCAGCGTGGGGGCCAGGGTATACGAGCAGTACTTC. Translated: CASSVGARVYEQYF.

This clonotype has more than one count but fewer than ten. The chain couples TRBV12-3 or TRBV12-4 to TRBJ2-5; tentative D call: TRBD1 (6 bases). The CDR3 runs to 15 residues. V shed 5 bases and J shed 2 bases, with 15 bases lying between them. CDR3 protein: CASSPGTTFQETQYF. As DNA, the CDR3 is TGTGCCAGCAGTCCCGGGACAACTTTTCAAGAGACCCAGTACTTC.

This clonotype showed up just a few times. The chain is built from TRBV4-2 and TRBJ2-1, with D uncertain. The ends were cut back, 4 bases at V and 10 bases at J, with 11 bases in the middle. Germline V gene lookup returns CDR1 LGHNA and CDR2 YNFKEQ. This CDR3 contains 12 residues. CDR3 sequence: CASSLTRIEQFF. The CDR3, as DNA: TGTGCCAGCAGCCTGACCCGAATCGAGCAGTTCTTC.

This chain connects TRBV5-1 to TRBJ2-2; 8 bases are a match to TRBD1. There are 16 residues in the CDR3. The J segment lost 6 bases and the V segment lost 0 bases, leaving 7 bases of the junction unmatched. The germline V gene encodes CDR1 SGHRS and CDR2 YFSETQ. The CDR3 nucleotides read TGCGCCAGCAGCTTGGTGGACAGGGTCATAGCCGGGGAGCTGTTTTTT. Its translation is CASSLVDRVIAGELFF.

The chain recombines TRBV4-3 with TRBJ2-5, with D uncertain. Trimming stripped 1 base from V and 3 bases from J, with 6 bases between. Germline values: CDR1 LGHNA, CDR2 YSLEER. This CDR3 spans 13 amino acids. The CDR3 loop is CASSQVGEETQYF. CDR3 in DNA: TGCGCCAGCAGCCAAGTTGGAGAAGAGACCCAGTACTTC.

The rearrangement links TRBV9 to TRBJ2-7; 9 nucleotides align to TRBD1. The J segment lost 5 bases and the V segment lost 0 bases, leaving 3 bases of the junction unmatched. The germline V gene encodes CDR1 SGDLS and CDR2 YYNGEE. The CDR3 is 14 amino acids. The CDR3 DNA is TGTGCCAGCAGCGTAGGAACAGGGGGCGACGAGCAGTACTTC. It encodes CASSVGTGGDEQYF.

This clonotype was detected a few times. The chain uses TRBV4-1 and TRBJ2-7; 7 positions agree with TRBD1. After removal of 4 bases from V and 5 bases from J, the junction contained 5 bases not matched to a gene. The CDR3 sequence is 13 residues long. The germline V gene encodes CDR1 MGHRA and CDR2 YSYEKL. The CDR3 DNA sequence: TGCGCCAGCAGCCCAACAGGGGACCACGAGCAGTACTTC. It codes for CASSPTGDHEQYF.